This T cell receptor (beta chain) was recorded in a study of T cell changes during pregnancy in multiple sclerosis. The ends were cut back, 0 bases at V and 0 bases at J, with 7 bases in the middle. Looked up from germline, CDR1 is SGHDT and CDR2 is YYEEEE. CDR3 length equals 15 residues. Produced via immunoSEQ multiplex PCR; TCRdb's table is partial and in-frame only. This sample has tens of thousands of clones, with roughly 90% found just once. The clonotype was recovered from a female donor with multiple sclerosis, enrolled in a pregnancy study. The source material was CD4+ T cells from peripheral blood mononuclear cells, sampled before pregnancy. The rearrangement uses TRBV5-6 and TRBJ1-3; TRBD1 is a possible D gene (6 bases). The CDR3 reads CASSLVGASGNTIYF. CDR3 in DNA: TGTGCCAGCAGCTTGGTGGGGGCCTCTGGAAACACCATATATTTT.